A selection of T cell receptor beta chains follows, all from one sample in a study of PD-L1 blockade in urothelial cancer. Profiling relied on immunoSEQ multiplex PCR, and the TCRdb table lists in-frame clones only, not all of them. Here the sample spans tens of thousands of clones, more than 75% being singletons. The material was PBMCs, obtained around atezolizumab (anti-PD-L1) treatment. The receptors shown here come from a man aged 55-75 years with urothelial cancer. Each CDR3 is given with its conserved first and last residue. A D gene is named only where the DNA matches it firmly. Rows may omit the clone size; those that give it use once, few, many or a size class.

V,D,J,size,DNA,CDR3
TRBV14,-,TRBJ1-2,few,TGTGCCAGCAGCCAGGGGACATATGGCTACACCTTC,CASSQGTYGYTF
TRBV5-5,-,TRBJ1-2,-,TGTGCCAGCAGCTTGGGATTACAGGGATATGGCTACACCTTC,CASSLGLQGYGYTF
TRBV6-1,-,TRBJ1-1,few,TGTGCCAGCAGTGAAACACAGGTCTACACTGAAGCTTTCTTT,CASSETQVYTEAFF
TRBV27,-,TRBJ1-1,few,TGTGCCAGCATAGGTGGGCAGAGAAACACTGAAGCTTTCTTT,CASIGGQRNTEAFF
TRBV27,TRBD1,TRBJ1-1,few,TGTGCCAGCCGGGACAGGGGGCGGTTCACTGAAGCTTTCTTT,CASRDRGRFTEAFF
TRBV6-5,-,TRBJ1-4,-,TGTGCCAGCAGAAGGACAGTGATTAATGAAAAACTGTTTTTT,CASRRTVINEKLFF
TRBV5-1,TRBD1,TRBJ1-6,-,TGCGCCAGCAGGGGACAGGCCTCCTATAATTCACCCCTCCACTTT,CASRGQASYNSPLHF
TRBV11-2,TRBD1,TRBJ1-4,-,TGTGCCAGCAGCCCGGGGGACAGGCCTCGCAATGAAAAACTGTTTTTT,CASSPGDRPRNEKLFF
TRBV19,-,TRBJ2-7,-,TGTGCCAGTAGGTCCTGGCCAGGCGAGCAGTACTTC,CASRSWPGEQYF
TRBV27,-,TRBJ1-1,-,TGTGCCAGCAGCCCACGTCCCACGGTATTCGGTATGAACACTGAAGCTTTCTTT,CASSPRPTVFGMNTEAFF
TRBV19,TRBD2,TRBJ2-1,-,TGTGCCAGTAGTGTGATCCGGGACTACCACAATGAGCAGTTCTTC,CASSVIRDYHNEQFF
TRBV7-9,-,TRBJ1-1,-,TGTGCCAGCAGCTTGGACAAGTTATTGGCTGAAGCTTTCTTT,CASSLDKLLAEAFF
TRBV5-8,TRBD1,TRBJ1-6,-,TGTGCCAGCAGCTCCGGGACAGGGGCCTATAATTCACCCCTCCACTTT,CASSSGTGAYNSPLHF
TRBV5-4,-,TRBJ2-2,once,TGTGCCAGCAGCTTGCCCCTGAACACCGGGGAGCTGTTTTTT,CASSLPLNTGELFF
TRBV2,-,TRBJ1-1,few,TGTGCCAGTGGGACAAACATACGGGTCACTGAAGCTTTCTTT,CASGTNIRVTEAFF
TRBV28,-,TRBJ2-5,-,TGTGCCACAAACCCACCACGCGTCCTAGAGGAGACCCAGTACTTC,CATNPPRVLEETQYF
TRBV30,TRBD1,TRBJ1-2,-,TGTGCCTGGAGTGTACGGGGACAGGGGCACCGCTACACCTTC,CAWSVRGQGHRYTF
TRBV9,-,TRBJ2-3,-,TGTGCCAGCAGCACCTCTAGGACAGAGAGCACAGATACGCAGTATTTT,CASSTSRTESTDTQYF
TRBV9,-,TRBJ1-5,-,TGTGCCAGCAGCGCTTTCGGGGGGGTCAATCAGCCCCAGCATTTT,CASSAFGGVNQPQHF
TRBV11-3,TRBD2,TRBJ2-1,-,TGTGCCAGCAGCTTCCTAGCGGGCATCTATTCTTATGAGCAGTTCTTC,CASSFLAGIYSYEQFF
TRBV11-2,-,TRBJ2-5,-,TGTGCCAGCAGCTTGTTTTGGGGGGAAGAGACCCAGTACTTC,CASSLFWGEETQYF
TRBV7-2,-,TRBJ2-2,-,TGTGCCAGCAGCTCCGCGGGCGGGAACACCGGGGAGCTGTTTTTT,CASSSAGGNTGELFF
TRBV29-1,-,TRBJ1-2,-,TGCAGCGTTGAACTGGGGAGTGGCTACACCTTC,CSVELGSGYTF
TRBV19,-,TRBJ1-2,few,TGTGCCAGTAGAACAACGGAGAACTATGGCTACACCTTC,CASRTTENYGYTF
TRBV7-9,-,TRBJ2-7,-,TGTGCCAGCAGCTCCCGGGGGGCACAGCAGTACTTC,CASSSRGAQQYF
TRBV5-1,TRBD2,TRBJ2-2,-,TGCGCCAGCAGCTCCGGACTAGCGGGGGCCGCGAACACCGGGGAGCTGTTTTTT,CASSSGLAGAANTGELFF
TRBV6-1,TRBD1,TRBJ2-3,-,TGTGCCAGCAGTGAACCGGGACAGGGGACAGATACGCAGTATTTT,CASSEPGQGTDTQYF
TRBV6-6,-,TRBJ2-7,-,TGTGCCAGCAGTAATCAGGGGACTACCTACGAGCAGTACTTC,CASSNQGTTYEQYF
TRBV7-2,-,TRBJ2-7,-,TGTGCCAGCAGCTTATCTAGCGCGGAGCAGTACTTC,CASSLSSAEQYF
TRBV2,TRBD2,TRBJ2-1,-,TGTGCCAGCACCGGGGGGGAGCTAGCGGTCAATGAGCAGTTCTTC,CASTGGELAVNEQFF
TRBV9,TRBD1,TRBJ1-5,-,TGTGCCAGCAGCCAAGGGACAGGAGTTAATCAGCCCCAGCATTTT,CASSQGTGVNQPQHF
TRBV7-9,-,TRBJ2-1,-,TGTGCCAGCAGCGGAGGAGCAGAACCCTACAATGAGCAGTTCTTC,CASSGGAEPYNEQFF
TRBV28,-,TRBJ2-7,-,TGTGCCAGCAGTTTATTCGGGAGAGAGCAGTACTTC,CASSLFGREQYF
TRBV7-9,-,TRBJ1-1,-,TGTGCCAGCAGCTTAGGTGGGGGGGGCCAAAGGAACACTGAAGCTTTCTTT,CASSLGGGGQRNTEAFF
TRBV19,-,TRBJ2-7,-,TGTGCCAGTAGTATCCAGGGGAGCTACGAGCAGTACTTC,CASSIQGSYEQYF